Detailed here is one T cell receptor beta chain. As yet, its antigen is unknown. Pooling covered second doses at about 4 or about 12 weeks. V dropped 5 bases and J dropped 3 bases, with 7 bases sitting between them. CDR3 length equals 12 residues. In germline, CDR1 is SGHVS, CDR2 FQNEAQ. The data were obtained in a study of T cell responses to AZD1222 COVID-19 vaccine. The table came from immunoSEQ multiplex PCR; TCRdb's copy has only in-frame clones and leaves some out. Found here are fewer than 100,000 clones, roughly 85% of them singletons; the top ten hold approximately 10%. Findings of the study overall: Donors were largely white British and mainly female; clonal diversity was possibly underestimated. Spike-specific TCR breadth rose after two AZD1222 doses, and depth rose as well.

J is TRBJ2-5 and V is TRBV7-8; D unclear. The sample was peripheral blood, taken 28 days after the second AZD1222 dose. The origin of this receptor is an adult who received the AZD1222 COVID-19 vaccine. CDR3 region: CASSPGEETQYF. CDR3 in DNA: TGTGCCAGCAGCCCAGGAGAAGAGACCCAGTACTTC.